A selection of T cell receptor beta chains follows, all from one sample in a study of radiotherapy plus CTLA-4 blockade in lung cancer. Generated by immunoSEQ multiplex PCR, the TCRdb table keeps only in-frame clones and is missing some. The sample holds about 87,000 clones, around 87% seen once. The material sequenced was peripheral blood, taken from a patient treated with radiotherapy plus ipilimumab. The source is a human donor with non-small cell lung cancer that progressed on radiotherapy plus ipilimumab. Each CDR3 is given without its conserved first and last residue. A D gene is named only where the DNA matches it firmly.

TRBV7-7,TRBJ2-3,NA,ASSLAGGTDTQY
TRBV19,TRBJ2-2,NA,ASSMALTTGELF
TRBV11-3,TRBJ2-2,NA,ASRWGTGELF
TRBV9,TRBJ2-1,TRBD2,ASGKREGPYNEQF
TRBV27,TRBJ2-1,TRBD2,ASSSGTSGRDEQF
TRBV6-5,TRBJ2-2,TRBD1,ASSYSDRAGELF
TRBV27,TRBJ2-2,TRBD1,ASRDRGLLGELF
TRBV7-9,TRBJ1-4,NA,ASSLVGEKLF
TRBV2,TRBJ1-4,NA,ASSLSGEGKLF
TRBV5-1,TRBJ1-4,TRBD1,ASSPGTATNEKLF
TRBV5-4,TRBJ1-4,TRBD1,ASSPNRGDEKLF
TRBV7-3,TRBJ2-7,NA,ASSRGTGSGYEQY
TRBV7-8,TRBJ1-3,NA,ASSQWGRSSGNTIY
TRBV10-3,TRBJ2-1,NA,AISDGTSVGNEQF
TRBV2,TRBJ2-7,NA,ASSLSIYEQY
TRBV2,TRBJ1-5,NA,ASSVPGRTNQPQH
TRBV18,TRBJ2-4,NA,ASSPPVSGAGGKNIQY
TRBV4-1,TRBJ1-6,TRBD1,ASSQSGQGYNSPLH
TRBV19,TRBJ2-7,TRBD1,ASSRTGHEQY
TRBV5-1,TRBJ2-7,NA,ASSLGQPPYEQY
TRBV15,TRBJ1-3,NA,ATSRVGGSGNTIY
TRBV4-1,TRBJ2-5,TRBD2,ASSRLAGGGGLAVETQY
TRBV5-6,TRBJ1-2,NA,ASSLWTDYGYT
TRBV5-4,TRBJ1-2,NA,ASTLRSSDGYT
TRBV7-2,TRBJ1-1,NA,ASSLILGNTEAF
TRBV2,TRBJ2-7,NA,ASSDDHGGRTSYEQY
TRBV5-6,TRBJ1-2,NA,ASSLTEDYGYT
TRBV7-8,TRBJ2-6,NA,ASSPGASGANVLT
TRBV28,TRBJ2-7,NA,ASSLRLSEQY
TRBV7-9,TRBJ2-2,TRBD1,ASSFAWRIGTGETGELF
TRBV6-5,TRBJ2-7,NA,ASTPPGQSYEQY
TRBV5-1,TRBJ1-1,TRBD1,ASSLQGAGNTEAF
TRBV7-8,TRBJ2-2,TRBD2,ASSLVAGGPPGELF
TRBV27,TRBJ2-4,TRBD1,ASSRTGENIQY
TRBV29-1,TRBJ2-5,NA,SGYADDQETQY
TRBV5-1,TRBJ2-3,NA,ASSGTGDTQY
TRBV7-9,TRBJ1-1,NA,ASSLLGNTEAF
TRBV2,TRBJ2-7,NA,ASTPKYEQY
TRBV27,TRBJ2-7,NA,ASRRLRQQGAYEQY
TRBV28,TRBJ1-2,NA,ASRTGSGYT
TRBV5-1,TRBJ2-7,NA,ASSFLVGVLYEQY
TRBV5-4,TRBJ2-2,NA,ASSFQLGDTGELF
TRBV30,TRBJ1-2,NA,AWTTGPTEIYGYT